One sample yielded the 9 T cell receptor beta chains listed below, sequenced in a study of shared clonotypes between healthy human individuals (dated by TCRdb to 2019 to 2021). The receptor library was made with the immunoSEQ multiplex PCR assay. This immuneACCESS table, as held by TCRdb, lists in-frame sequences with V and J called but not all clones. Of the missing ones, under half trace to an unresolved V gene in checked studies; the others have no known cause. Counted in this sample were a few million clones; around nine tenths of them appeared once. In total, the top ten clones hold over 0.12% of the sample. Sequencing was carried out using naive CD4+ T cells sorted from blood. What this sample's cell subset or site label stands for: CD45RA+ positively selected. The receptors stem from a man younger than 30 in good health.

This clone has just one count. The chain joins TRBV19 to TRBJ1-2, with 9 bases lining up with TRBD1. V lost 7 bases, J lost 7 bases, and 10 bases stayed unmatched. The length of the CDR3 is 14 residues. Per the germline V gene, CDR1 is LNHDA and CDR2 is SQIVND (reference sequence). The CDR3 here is CASNERTGASGYTF. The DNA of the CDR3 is TGTGCCAGTAATGAAAGGACAGGGGCGTCTGGCTACACCTTC.

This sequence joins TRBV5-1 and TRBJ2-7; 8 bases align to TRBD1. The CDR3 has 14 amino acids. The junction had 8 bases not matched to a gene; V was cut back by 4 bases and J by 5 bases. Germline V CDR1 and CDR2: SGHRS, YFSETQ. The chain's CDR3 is CASSPTGGSHEQYF. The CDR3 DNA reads TGCGCCAGCAGCCCCACAGGGGGTAGCCACGAGCAGTACTTC.

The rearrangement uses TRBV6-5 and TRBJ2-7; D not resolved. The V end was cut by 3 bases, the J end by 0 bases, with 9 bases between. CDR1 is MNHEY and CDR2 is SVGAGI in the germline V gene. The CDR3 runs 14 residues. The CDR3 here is CASSYTKSSYEQYF. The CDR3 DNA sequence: TGTGCCAGCAGTTATACGAAGAGCTCCTACGAGCAGTACTTC.

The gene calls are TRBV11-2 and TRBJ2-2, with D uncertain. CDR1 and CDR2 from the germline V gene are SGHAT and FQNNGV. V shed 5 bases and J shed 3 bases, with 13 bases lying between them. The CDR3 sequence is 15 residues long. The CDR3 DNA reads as TGTGCCAGCAGCCCAGAGAAAGGGTACACCGGGGAGCTGTTTTTT. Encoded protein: CASSPEKGYTGELFF.

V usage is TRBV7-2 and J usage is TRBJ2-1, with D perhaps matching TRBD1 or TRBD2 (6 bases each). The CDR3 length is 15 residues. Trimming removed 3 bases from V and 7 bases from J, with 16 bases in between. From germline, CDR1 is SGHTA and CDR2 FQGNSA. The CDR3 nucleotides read TGTGCCAGCAGCTTCGGGGGCCTCGGAGATAATGAGCAGTTCTTC. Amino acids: CASSFGGLGDNEQFF.

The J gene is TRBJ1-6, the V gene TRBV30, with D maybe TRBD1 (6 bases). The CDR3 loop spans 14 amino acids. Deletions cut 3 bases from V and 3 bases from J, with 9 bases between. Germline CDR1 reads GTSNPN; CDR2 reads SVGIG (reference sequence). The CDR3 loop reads CAWSPGDYNSPLHF. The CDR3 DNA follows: TGTGCCTGGAGCCCAGGGGACTATAATTCACCCCTCCACTTT. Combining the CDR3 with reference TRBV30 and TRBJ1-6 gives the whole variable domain SQTIHQWPATLVQPVGSPLSLECTVEGTSNPNLYWYRQAAGRGLQLLFYSVGIGQISSEVPQNLSASRPQDRQFILSSKKLLLSDSGFYLCAWSPGDYNSPLHFGNGTRLTVT.

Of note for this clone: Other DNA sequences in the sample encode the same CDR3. The CDR3 DNA follows: TGCGCCAGCAGCCTAGGGGGGGGAGAGACCCAGTACTTC. Encoded protein: CASSLGGGETQYF. The chain joins TRBV5-1 to TRBJ2-5, with D possibly being TRBD2 (7 bases). CDR3 length: 13 residues. CDR1 and CDR2 from the germline V gene are SGHRS and YFSETQ. Trimming took off 4 bases at V and 4 bases at J, with 11 bases between the two ends.

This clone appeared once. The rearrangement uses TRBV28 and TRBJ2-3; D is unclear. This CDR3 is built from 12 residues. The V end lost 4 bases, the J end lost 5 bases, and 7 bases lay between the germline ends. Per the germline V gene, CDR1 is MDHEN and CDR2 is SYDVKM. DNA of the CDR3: TGTGCCAGCAGTTCTGAACGAGATACGCAGTATTTT. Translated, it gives CASSSERDTQYF.

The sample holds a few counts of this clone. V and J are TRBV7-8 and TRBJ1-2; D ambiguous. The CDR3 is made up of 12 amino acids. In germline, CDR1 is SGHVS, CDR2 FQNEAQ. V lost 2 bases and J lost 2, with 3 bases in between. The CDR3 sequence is CASSLRNYGYTF. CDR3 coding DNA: TGTGCCAGCAGCTTACGGAACTATGGCTACACCTTC. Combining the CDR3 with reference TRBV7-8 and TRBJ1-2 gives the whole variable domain GAGVSQSPRYKVAKRGQDVALRCDPISGHVSLFWYQQALGQGPEFLTYFQNEAQLDKSGLPSDRFFAERPEGSVSTLKIQRTQQEDSAVYLCASSLRNYGYTFGSGTRLTVV.